This T cell receptor beta chain appears in the sequencing data of a study of CD8 T cells in Susac syndrome. CDR3 length equals 14 residues. The V segment lost 1 base and the J segment 2 bases; nucleotides outside the gene matches: 0. The germline V gene encodes CDR1 ENHRY and CDR2 SYGVKD. After extraction with the RNeasy kit, about 0.45 to 1 ug of the RNA was reverse transcribed using random hexamers. TCRdb reprocessed the immunoSEQ multiplex PCR reads via MiXCR and lists one record per CDR3 protein. The top ten clones hold 0.11% of a sample with some 300,000 distinct CDR3 sequences, approximately 81% of them seen once.

The sample taken for sequencing was CD8+ T cells from PBMCs. This TCR derives from a human donor with multiple sclerosis. J is TRBJ2-5 and V is TRBV10-3; 8 bases are a match to TRBD2. For the CDR3, the DNA is TGTGCCATCAGTGAGTTAGCGGGACAAGAGACCCAGTACTTC. This translates into CAISELAGQETQYF.